A selection of T cell receptor beta chains follows, all from one sample in a study of shared clonotypes between healthy human individuals. Measured with immunoSEQ multiplex PCR; TCRdb has only the in-frame clones, and not every one. The data hold 2 million or so clones, with about 95% observed a single time. The specimen was naive CD8+ T cells sorted from blood. The receptors here all came from a man aged 18 to 35 in good health. Both conserved end residues are part of each CDR3. The size field is filled for only some rows; it gives once, few, many or a size class.

size	V	J	CDR3
NA	TRBV28	TRBJ2-1	CASSLQSGQGKFF
NA	TRBV11-2	TRBJ1-2	CASSTRQGAAHGYTF
NA	TRBV2	TRBJ1-3	CASSDASGTIYF
NA	TRBV4-1	TRBJ1-1	CASSGVNTEAFF
NA	TRBV4-1	TRBJ2-3	CASSQVDRTDTQYF
NA	TRBV13	TRBJ2-7	CASSPLAGGHEQYF
NA	TRBV29-1	TRBJ2-1	CSVAASGSVYNEQFF
NA	TRBV5-4	TRBJ2-5	CASRRDSGETQYF
NA	TRBV27	TRBJ2-3	CASSLGQGSDTQYF
NA	TRBV27	TRBJ2-3	CASSLLAGVTDTQYF
NA	TRBV7-9	TRBJ1-2	CASSSWTAYGYTF
once	TRBV4-3	TRBJ2-1	CASSQESTRRSWNEQFF
NA	TRBV11-2	TRBJ1-2	CASSPQPDEGVFGYTF
NA	TRBV4-1	TRBJ1-4	CASSQIPAPSTNEKLFF
NA	TRBV7-9	TRBJ2-3	CASSPRAGTTTDTQYF
NA	TRBV5-6	TRBJ2-3	CASSLWGGQGPPDTQYF
NA	TRBV13	TRBJ2-7	CASSLAGDYEQYF
NA	TRBV10-2	TRBJ2-1	CASRSGKLGNEQFF
once	TRBV6-4	TRBJ2-7	CASSDSAGREQYF
NA	TRBV5-1	TRBJ2-7	CASSLLGDSIPYEQYF
NA	TRBV6-1	TRBJ2-7	CASSDGPTQNYEQYF
NA	TRBV7-9	TRBJ2-7	CASTEWEGGNSYEQYF
NA	TRBV2	TRBJ2-2	CASSETGNTGELFF
NA	TRBV27	TRBJ2-2	CASSFMGTGELFF
NA	TRBV28	TRBJ2-3	CASSHYSGSTDTQYF
once	TRBV7-2	TRBJ2-1	CASSLDTGALYNEQFF
NA	TRBV11-2	TRBJ2-2	CASSSAGTSAANTGELFF
NA	TRBV19	TRBJ1-5	CASSIVPFRVGNQPQHF
NA	TRBV4-1	TRBJ2-7	CASSQEGQGASYEQYF
NA	TRBV7-9	TRBJ1-4	CASSPPSGHLEKLFF
NA	TRBV9	TRBJ2-2	CASSAENSGELFF
NA	TRBV5-6	TRBJ2-7	CASSLVRGSYEQYF
NA	TRBV11-2	TRBJ2-7	CASSSVAGSYEQYF
NA	TRBV27	TRBJ1-1	CASSLSQGAWTEAFF
NA	TRBV5-1	TRBJ2-7	CASSPQGPSYEQYF
few	TRBV4-1	TRBJ1-2	CASSQVGDRIYGYTF
NA	TRBV7-8	TRBJ2-7	CATEDTDLQYF
NA	TRBV4-3	TRBJ2-7	CASSQGSGSGYEQYF
NA	TRBV7-8	TRBJ1-2	CASSFNGGDGYTF
NA	TRBV7-9	TRBJ2-7	CASSSSGSYEQYF
NA	TRBV4-3	TRBJ2-3	CASSQDLGGADTQYF
NA	TRBV10-3	TRBJ2-3	CAISDRDRPGLAGGDADTQYF
NA	TRBV7-9	TRBJ2-1	CASSHLAGGPENEQFF
few	TRBV10-3	TRBJ2-3	CAIRDTDTQYF
NA	TRBV18	TRBJ2-7	CASSPGSYEQYF
few	TRBV4-1	TRBJ1-5	CASSQVAGGNQPQHF
NA	TRBV10-3	TRBJ2-3	CAINSGSTDTQYF
NA	TRBV6-6	TRBJ2-1	CASSYGMEQFF
NA	TRBV2	TRBJ1-5	CASRGDRGDSNQPQHF
NA	TRBV13	TRBJ2-7	CASSSGGFHEQYF
NA	TRBV2	TRBJ2-2	CASSDGRPDYTGELFF
once	TRBV4-3	TRBJ1-1	CASSQDFGAGNTEAFF
NA	TRBV29-1	TRBJ1-1	CSVEDWRDTEAFF
NA	TRBV19	TRBJ2-7	CASSIGRGAYEQYF
NA	TRBV9	TRBJ2-5	CASSVEAYQETQYF